The 23 T cell receptor beta chains given below trace back to one sample, sequenced in a study of CD8 T cells in ankylosing spondylitis. Each CDR3 protein gets one entry after TCRdb re-called the 5' RACE reads with MiXCR. The data hold about 160,000 distinct CDR3 sequences, with around 20% observed a single time. Specimen: blood, either unsorted or a sorted T cell fraction (not recorded which). The receptors here all came from a male donor with ankylosing spondylitis or in good health (not recorded which).

At least ten counts were recorded for this clonotype. The V call is TRBV5-1, the J call TRBJ1-2; 7 positions match TRBD1. V dropped 6 bases and J dropped 5; count of bases not matched to a gene: 10. The CDR3 consists of 14 residues. Per the germline V gene, CDR1 is SGHRS and CDR2 is YFSETQ. This CDR3 is CASNAGDREYGYTF. CDR3 bases: TGCGCCAGCAACGCTGGGGACAGAGAATATGGCTACACCTTC.

The V gene is TRBV4-1, the J gene TRBJ2-7, with D unclear. The V end was cut by 0 bases, the J end by 1 base, with 10 bases between. Per germline, CDR1 MGHRA and CDR2 YSYEKL. The CDR3 is 15 amino acids. The CDR3 is CASSQDRTASYEQYF. In DNA form, the CDR3 reads TGCGCCAGCAGCCAAGATCGTACCGCGTCCTACGAGCAGTACTTC.

This clonotype was seen at least ten times. CDR3 nucleotide sequence: TGTGCCAGCAGCCAAGTTACGGGAGACTCTGGAAACACCATATATTTT. As protein: CASSQVTGDSGNTIYF. The chain links TRBV3-1 to TRBJ1-3; unclear D gene. The germline gives CDR1 LGHDT, CDR2 YNNKEL (reference sequence). The CDR3 has 16 amino acids. V dropped 1 base and J dropped 0 bases, with 10 bases sitting between them.

This clonotype was seen repeatedly, ten times or more. The V gene is TRBV5-1, the J gene TRBJ2-7; the D gene is possibly TRBD2 (6 bases). This CDR3 has 14 residues. V was cut by 1 base and J by 0 bases, with 8 bases left in between. Germline CDR1 is SGHRS and CDR2 is YFSETQ. The CDR3 is CASSLRLDSYEQYF. In DNA form, the CDR3 reads TGCGCCAGCAGCTTGCGACTAGACTCCTACGAGCAGTACTTC.

This clonotype appeared many times. The chain joins TRBV10-3 to TRBJ2-6, with a possible D match to TRBD1 (5 bases). CDR1 is ENHRY, CDR2 SYGVKD, per germline. The ends were cut back, 6 bases at V and 1 base at J, with 7 bases in the middle. The length of the CDR3 is 14 residues. CDR3 amino acids: CAIRDTSGANVLTF. In DNA form, the CDR3 reads TGTGCCATCAGGGACACTTCTGGGGCCAACGTCCTGACTTTC.

This clonotype appeared many times. The rearrangement links TRBV11-2 to TRBJ1-3; the D is unclear. This CDR3 contains 14 residues. The V end lost 3 bases, the J end lost 0 bases, and 6 bases lay between the germline ends. CDR1 is SGHAT and CDR2 is FQNNGV in the germline V gene. The DNA of the CDR3 is TGTGCCAGCAGCTTCGGGCTCTCTGGAAACACCATATATTTT. The encoded protein is CASSFGLSGNTIYF.

This clonotype has at least ten counts. The chain carries TRBV5-6 and TRBJ2-1, with D possibly matching TRBD2 (5 bases). CDR1 and CDR2 (germline): SGHDT, YYEEEE. V lost 4 bases, J lost 5 bases, and 16 bases lay in between. The CDR3 totals 15 residues. The CDR3, as DNA: TGTGCCAGCAGCCACTTCGTAACCGGGGACAATGAGCAGTTCTTC. Amino acid sequence: CASSHFVTGDNEQFF. Full variable domain (missing parts from reference TRBV5-6 and TRBJ2-1): DAGVTQSPTHLIKTRGQQVTLRCSPKSGHDTVSWYQQALGQGPQFIFQYYEEEERQRGNFPDRFSGHQFPNYSSELNVNALLLGDSALYLCASSHFVTGDNEQFFGPGTRLTVL.

This CDR3 reads CASSGKTGAYYNEQFF. In DNA form, the CDR3 reads TGTGCCAGCAGCGGAAAGACAGGGGCATACTACAATGAGCAGTTCTTC. The rearrangement links TRBV7-6 to TRBJ2-1; 8 nucleotides line up with TRBD1. After removal of 5 bases from V and 3 bases from J, the junction contained 9 bases not matched to a gene. The V gene's germline CDR1 is SGHVS and CDR2 FNYEAQ. This CDR3 region has 16 residues.

Regarding this clonotype: At one of its ends the junction is not consistent with the germline gene, which may arise from a read error. This chain uses TRBV10-3 with TRBJ2-6; 8 nucleotides align to TRBD1. Germline CDR1 is ENHRY and CDR2 is SYGVKD. The CDR3 is 14 amino acids. The DNA for the CDR3 is TGTGCCGTCAGGGGGCAGCCCGGGGCCAACGTCCTGACTTTC. Translating gives CAVRGQPGANVLTF.

This clonotype was seen at least ten times. The chain couples TRBV20-1 to TRBJ2-7; D unclear. The CDR3 has 13 amino acids. V was trimmed by 3 bases and J by 2 bases, leaving 11 bases between them. Germline assignment: CDR1 DFQATT and CDR2 SNEGSKA (reference sequence). In nucleotides, the CDR3 is TGCAGTGCTAGCGCCAGTGCAACCTACGAGCAGTACTTC. It specifies CSASASATYEQYF.

This clonotype has just a few counts. The rearrangement links TRBV7-2 to TRBJ1-5, with TRBD1 identical over 8 bases. Germline CDR1 and CDR2: SGHTA and FQGNSA. CDR3 length: 14 amino acids. J gave up 4 bases and V 5 bases, and 4 bases lay outside the gene matches. CDR3 sequence: CASSDRGRNQPQHF. The CDR3 DNA is TGTGCCAGCAGCGACAGGGGAAGGAATCAGCCCCAGCATTTT.

The rearrangement joins TRBV29-1 to TRBJ1-5; TRBD1 aligns across 8 bases. CDR1 and CDR2 (germline): SQVTM, ANQGSEA. Trimming removed 6 bases from V and 4 bases from J; junction bases left unmatched: 8. This CDR3 comprises 14 residues. The CDR3 protein is CSVAWTGLNQPQHF. CDR3 DNA: TGCAGCGTGGCCTGGACAGGGTTGAATCAGCCCCAGCATTTT.

In this sample, this clonotype turned up many times. This CDR3 is CASSDTGTALSYEQYF. For the CDR3, the DNA is TGTGCCAGCAGTGATACCGGGACAGCCCTATCCTACGAGCAGTACTTC. The chain uses TRBV3-1 and TRBJ2-7, with TRBD1 matching 7 bases. CDR1 and CDR2 from the germline V gene are LGHDT and YNNKEL (reference sequence). V lost 6 bases and J lost 1; bases outside the gene matches: 12. The CDR3 runs 16 residues.

This clonotype was observed at least ten times. The V call is TRBV29-1, the J call TRBJ2-1, with 14 bases fitting TRBD2. Germline-derived CDR1 and CDR2 are SQVTM and ANQGSEA. V lost 6 bases to trimming and J lost 8 bases; unmatched junction nucleotides: 9. This CDR3 has 15 residues. The CDR3 sequence is CSVRTGTSGSDEQFF. CDR3 coding DNA: TGCAGCGTCCGGACCGGGACTAGCGGGAGCGATGAGCAGTTCTTC.

This clonotype turned up a few times. The chain links TRBV6-2 or TRBV6-3 to TRBJ1-2; D call uncertain. Trimming stripped 2 bases from V and 2 bases from J, with 12 bases between. This CDR3 has 15 residues. Germline V gene data show CDR1 as MNHEY and CDR2 as SVGEGT. CDR3 residues: CASSYAGWENYGYTF. CDR3 in DNA: TGTGCCAGCAGTTACGCGGGATGGGAGAACTATGGCTACACCTTC.

Points on this clonotype: At one of its ends the junction is not consistent with the germline gene, which may arise from a read error. The chain joins TRBV4-2 to TRBJ2-1; weak D call: TRBD2 (6 bases). The CDR3 totals 15 residues. In germline, CDR1 is LGHNA, CDR2 YNFKEQ. CDR3 DNA sequence: TGTGTCAGCAGCCAATCCACGGGAGTGCACAATGAGCAGTTCTTC. Protein: CVSSQSTGVHNEQFF.

The chain carries TRBV18 and TRBJ2-2; D remains unclear. The CDR3 is made up of 15 amino acids. The germline V gene encodes CDR1 KGHSH and CDR2 LQKENI. V lost 3 bases to trimming and J lost 1 base, with 9 bases between them. CDR3 amino acids: CASSPRSLNTGELFF. The CDR3 bases are TGTGCCAGCTCACCTAGGAGCCTGAACACCGGGGAGCTGTTTTTT.

In regard to this clonotype: A much larger clone lies a single base off, so this may be a read error. The chain recombines TRBV30 with TRBJ1-1; no clear D gene. This CDR3 is built from 12 residues. Germline V gene lookup returns CDR1 GTSNPN and CDR2 SVGIG (reference sequence). The CDR3 DNA reads TGTGCCTGGAGTCCTGGTAACAGTGAAGCTTTCTTT. This codes for CAWSPGNSEAFF.

This clonotype was seen once. This rearrangement joins TRBV20-1 to TRBJ2-7, with TRBD2 matching 12 bases. There are 15 residues in the CDR3. Germline V gene sequence: CDR1 DFQATT, CDR2 SNEGSKA (reference sequence). V dropped 0 bases and J dropped 1; count of bases not matched to a gene: 1. CDR3 loop: CSARDLAGGSYEQYF. The CDR3 DNA is TGCAGTGCTAGAGATCTAGCGGGAGGGTCCTACGAGCAGTACTTC.

This clonotype was found many times. The chain uses TRBV7-8 and TRBJ2-7, with D perhaps assigned TRBD1 or TRBD2 (5 bases each). Trimming stripped 2 bases from V and 1 base from J, with 15 bases between. The CDR3 consists of 16 residues. Looked up from germline, CDR1 is SGHVS and CDR2 is FQNEAQ. The CDR3 bases are TGTGCCAGCAGCTTAAAGGGTGAGGGACCATCCTACGAGCAGTACTTC. Amino acids: CASSLKGEGPSYEQYF.

This chain connects TRBV30 to TRBJ1-1, with D uncertain. There are 13 residues in the CDR3. The germline V and J ends were trimmed by 1 base and 1 base, with 7 bases remaining between them. Germline lookup yields CDR1 GTSNPN and CDR2 SVGIG (reference sequence). CDR3 amino acids: CAWSGGENTEAFF. The CDR3 DNA reads TGTGCCTGGAGTGGTGGGGAGAACACTGAAGCTTTCTTT.

This clonotype has ten or more counts. This rearrangement joins TRBV5-1 to TRBJ2-7; 9 bases fit TRBD1. Germline CDR1 and CDR2: SGHRS and YFSETQ. This CDR3 has 16 residues. J was trimmed by 2 bases and V by 4 bases; bases with no gene match: 10. The CDR3 bases are TGCGCCAGCAGCAGGACGGGACAGGGAGTCGCCTACGAGCAGTACTTC. Residues: CASSRTGQGVAYEQYF.

This clonotype has a handful of counts. The chain employs TRBV7-8 and TRBJ1-6; D perhaps matches TRBD1 (5 bases). CDR1 is SGHVS and CDR2 is FQNEAQ in the germline V gene. Trimming left V 3 bases short and J 7 bases short, with 13 bases between. The CDR3 is 15 amino acids. CDR3 in DNA: TGTGCCAGCAGCTTTTCCGGGGGGGACAATTCACCCCTCCACTTT. Amino acid sequence: CASSFSGGDNSPLHF. Together with reference TRBV7-8 and TRBJ1-6, the CDR3 gives the full variable domain: GAGVSQSPRYKVAKRGQDVALRCDPISGHVSLFWYQQALGQGPEFLTYFQNEAQLDKSGLPSDRFFAERPEGSVSTLKIQRTQQEDSAVYLCASSFSGGDNSPLHFGNGTRLTVT.